Sequencing of this T cell receptor (beta chain) was carried out in a study of T cells after yellow fever vaccination. Study context: Preparation of the low-cell-number fractions used SMART-Seq v4 Ultra Low Input. Broader study findings: Weaker overall was a secondary response that nonetheless peaked faster, on day 5 versus 15.

Concerning this clonotype: No antigen is known for it.

Trimming stripped 0 bases from V and 8 bases from J, with 12 bases between. This CDR3 spans 14 amino acids. Germline V gives CDR1 SGHRS, CDR2 YFSETQ. A 5'RACE template-switching step, the method used to make TCR cDNA, added a universal primer site and UMIs. Via MiXCR, TCRdb re-called the 5' RACE reads, giving one row per CDR3 protein. The sample gives about 340,000 distinct CDR3 sequences, around 4.1% of which show up once; approximately 24% is in the top ten. This chain joins TRBV5-1 and TRBJ1-5; D not certain. The sample consisted of PBMCs, taken 5 days after the yellow fever booster vaccination. The sequence derives from a man aged 18 to 30 who received the YFV17D yellow fever vaccine. CDR3 residues: CASSLGHGGEPQHF. The CDR3, as DNA: TGCGCCAGCAGCTTGGGACACGGAGGTGAGCCCCAGCATTTT.